Below, 9 T cell receptor beta chains from the same sample are listed, as sequenced in a study of shared clonotypes between healthy human individuals. Assay used: immunoSEQ multiplex PCR; TCRdb lists only in-frame clones, some missing. The sample has some 2 million clones; 85% to 95% are singletons. Terminally differentiated effector memory CD45RA+ cells were excluded from the naive CD8 cells, which were CD45RO-negative and positively selected for CCR7. Sequencing was done on a sample of naive CD8+ T cells sorted from blood. The receptors stem from a man aged 18 to 30 in good health.

The gene calls are TRBV5-6 and TRBJ2-3, with D hard to call. The length of the CDR3 is 14 residues. CDR1 and CDR2 (germline): SGHDT, YYEEEE. V lost 1 base, J lost 2 bases, and 8 bases lay in between. The CDR3 reads CASSLWPDTDTQYF. CDR3 DNA: TGTGCCAGCAGCTTGTGGCCCGACACAGATACGCAGTATTTT.

The J gene is TRBJ1-1, the V gene TRBV27; maybe TRBD1 (5 bases). The V gene lost 2 bases and the J gene lost 10 bases, with 17 bases spanning the gap. This CDR3 spans 14 amino acids. Per germline, CDR1 MNHEY and CDR2 SMNVEV (reference sequence). The DNA of the CDR3 is TGTGCCAGCAGTTTAGGAGGAGGCTCGGGACTAGCTTTCTTT. Its translation: CASSLGGGSGLAFF.

The chain is built from TRBV6-5 and TRBJ1-5, with TRBD1 identical over 9 bases. Germline assignment: CDR1 MNHEY and CDR2 SVGAGI. This CDR3 is 15 amino acids long. With 2 bases clipped from V and 7 bases from J, the junction kept 6 bases outside the gene matches. The CDR3 is CASSYDRGSGQPQHF. The CDR3 nucleotides read TGTGCCAGCAGTTACGACAGGGGGTCTGGGCAGCCCCAGCATTTT.

This chain links TRBV11-2 with TRBJ2-7, with 8 bases aligning to TRBD1. CDR3 length equals 14 residues. From germline, CDR1 is SGHAT and CDR2 FQNNGV. With V trimmed by 4 bases and J by 7 bases, 9 bases remained unmatched. The CDR3 sequence: CASSSRDRRREQYF. DNA for the CDR3: TGTGCCAGCAGCTCCCGGGACAGGCGAAGGGAGCAGTACTTC.

The V gene is TRBV15, the J gene TRBJ1-5; D is unresolved. The CDR3 has 16 amino acids. Deletions cut 7 bases from V and 5 bases from J, with 21 bases between. Germline V gives CDR1 LNHNV, CDR2 YYDKDF (reference sequence). The CDR3 region is CATTPFMVEKDQPQHF. The DNA for the CDR3 is TGTGCCACCACGCCCTTCATGGTGGAGAAGGATCAGCCCCAGCATTTT.

The V gene is TRBV27, the J gene TRBJ1-4, with TRBD1 identical over 7 bases. Germline V gene lookup returns CDR1 MNHEY and CDR2 SMNVEV (reference sequence). The CDR3 runs to 16 residues. J gave up 4 bases and V 3 bases, and 8 bases lay outside the gene matches. CDR3 sequence (DNA): TGTGCCAGCAGTTTCCTTGGACAGGCTGGTAATGAAAAACTGTTTTTT. Translated: CASSFLGQAGNEKLFF.

The gene calls are TRBV7-9 and TRBJ2-1, with D possibly TRBD1 on 5 matching bases. Germline-derived CDR1 and CDR2 are SEHNR and FQNEAQ (reference sequence). Trimming left V 6 bases short and J 9 bases short, with 12 bases between. The CDR3 has 12 amino acids. The CDR3 region is CASSFQGSEQFF. For the CDR3, the DNA is TGTGCCAGCAGTTTTCAGGGAAGTGAGCAGTTCTTC.

The gene calls are TRBV12-5 and TRBJ1-1; perhaps TRBD1 as D (6 bases). V gave up 4 bases and J gave up 6 bases, with 12 bases separating them. Germline CDR1 reads LGHNT; CDR2 reads FRNRAP. The CDR3 contains 13 residues. As DNA, the CDR3 is TGTGCTAGTGGTTGGGACAAGGGCGCTGAAGCTTTCTTT. Translated, it gives CASGWDKGAEAFF.

As for this clone: The sample holds other DNA sequences that translate to the same CDR3. The chain uses TRBV6-5 and TRBJ2-7; possible D gene TRBD2, 6 bases. The ends were cut back, 2 bases at V and 3 bases at J, with 8 bases in the middle. Germline V gene data show CDR1 as MNHEY and CDR2 as SVGAGI. The CDR3 has 13 residues. In DNA, the CDR3 is TGTGCCAGCAGTTACGGAGGGAACTACGAGCAGTACTTC. This gives the protein CASSYGGNYEQYF.